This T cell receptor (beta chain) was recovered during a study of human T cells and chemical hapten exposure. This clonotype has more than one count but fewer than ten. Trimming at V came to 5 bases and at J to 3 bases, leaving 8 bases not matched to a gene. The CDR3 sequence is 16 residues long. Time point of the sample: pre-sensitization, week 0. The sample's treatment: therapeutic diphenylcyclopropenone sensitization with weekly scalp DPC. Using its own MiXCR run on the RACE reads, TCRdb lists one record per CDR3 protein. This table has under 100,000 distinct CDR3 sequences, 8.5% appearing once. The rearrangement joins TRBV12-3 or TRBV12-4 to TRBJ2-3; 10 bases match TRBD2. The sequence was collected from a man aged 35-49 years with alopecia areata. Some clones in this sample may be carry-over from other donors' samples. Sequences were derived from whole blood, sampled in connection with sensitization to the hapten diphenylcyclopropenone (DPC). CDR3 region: CASSGSGRRMTDTQYF. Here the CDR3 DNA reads TGTGCCAGCAGTGGTAGCGGGAGGAGAATGACAGATACGCAGTATTTT.